This T cell receptor beta chain derives from a study of T cells after yellow fever vaccination. Study background: SMART-Seq v4 Ultra Low Input handled preparation of low-cell-number fractions. Study-level findings and limits: The booster saw the reappearance of most primary-vaccination clones (approximately 97% CD4, around 90% CD8).

Template switching with 5'RACE generated the TCR cDNA and added a universal primer site and UMIs. TCRdb redid the calling of the 5' RACE reads with MiXCR, one entry per CDR3 protein. The sample includes approximately 550,000 distinct CDR3 sequences, roughly 13% seen only once; the top ten take about 14%. This CDR3 has 15 residues. Germline CDR1 reads SGHKS; CDR2 reads YYEKEE (reference sequence). V gave up 5 bases and J gave up 1 base, with 12 bases separating them. This clonotype has more than one count but fewer than ten. Its antigen remains unknown. This receptor was obtained from a man aged 30-40 years who received the YFV17D yellow fever vaccine. The specimen was PBMCs, collected on the day of the yellow fever booster vaccination. The V and J genes are TRBV5-5 and TRBJ2-2; D is possibly TRBD1 (6 bases). The DNA of the CDR3 is TGTGCCAGCAGTTGGACAGCGCTGAACACCGGGGAGCTGTTTTTT. The encoded protein is CASSWTALNTGELFF.